This is a list of T cell receptor beta chains from one sample in a study of T-cell memory formation after mild COVID-19. TCRdb recomputed calls from the 5' RACE reads with MiXCR, one row per CDR3 protein. Of 560,000 or so distinct CDR3 sequences in the sample, 15% to 20% were seen once. The sequencing input was PBMCs or a T cell subset sorted from them (not recorded which). The receptors were gathered from an adult woman who had mild COVID-19 (a few samples of this study predate the infection). Cell type and time point are not known. The CDR3 runs from the conserved cysteine through the conserved F or W. D genes are given only for firm matches. Some rows mark clone size as missing; the rest say once, few, many or name a class of expanded clone.

V	size	J	D	CDR3	DNA
TRBV5-1	few	TRBJ1-2	TRBD1	CASVLGQGMGGYTF	TGCGCCAGCGTCTTGGGACAGGGCATGGGTGGCTACACCTTC
TRBV25-1	NA	TRBJ2-3	NA	CASSAATADTQYF	TGTGCCAGCAGTGCCGCAACGGCAGATACGCAGTATTTT
TRBV20-1	NA	TRBJ1-2	NA	CSALRAPGYTF	TGCAGTGCTCTGAGGGCCCCGGGCTACACCTTC
TRBV20-1	NA	TRBJ1-2	NA	CSAKSNRDGYYGYTF	TGCAGTGCTAAATCAAACAGGGATGGTTACTATGGCTACACCTTC
TRBV6-5	NA	TRBJ1-5	NA	CASSYTLWGKPQHF	TGTGCCAGCAGTTACACCCTTTGGGGGAAGCCCCAGCATTTT
TRBV7-6	few	TRBJ2-7	NA	CASSAPSSYEQYF	TGTGCCAGCAGCGCGCCTAGCTCCTACGAGCAGTACTTC
TRBV20-1	NA	TRBJ2-1	NA	CSATPLGWGKFYNEQFF	TGCAGTGCTACCCCCTTGGGGTGGGGAAAATTCTACAATGAGCAGTTCTTC
TRBV5-1	NA	TRBJ2-5	TRBD2	CASSSGTSSETQYF	TGCGCCAGCAGCTCCGGGACTAGCAGCGAGACCCAGTACTTC
TRBV24-1	NA	TRBJ2-5	TRBD1	CATSDPGQGWETQYF	TGTGCCACCAGTGATCCTGGACAGGGCTGGGAGACCCAGTACTTC
TRBV27	NA	TRBJ2-3	NA	CASSLQYTDTQYF	TGTGCCAGCAGTTTACAGTACACAGATACGCAGTATTTT
TRBV24-1	many	TRBJ2-7	NA	CATSDFDEQYF	TGTGCCACCAGTGATTTCGACGAGCAGTACTTC
TRBV5-4	NA	TRBJ2-5	TRBD1	CASSFPGGDETQYF	TGTGCCAGCAGCTTCCCAGGGGGCGATGAGACCCAGTACTTC
TRBV2	few	TRBJ1-6	NA	CASNLEGRDSPLHF	TGTGCCAGCAATTTGGAGGGAAGGGATTCACCCCTCCACTTT
TRBV6-5	NA	TRBJ2-3	NA	CASSAGGLIRDTQYF	TGTGCCAGCAGTGCCGGGGGGCTGATAAGAGATACGCAGTATTTT
TRBV30	few	TRBJ1-1	NA	CAWSTATANTEAFF	TGTGCCTGGAGTACGGCGACGGCGAACACTGAAGCTTTCTTT
TRBV6-5	few	TRBJ1-2	NA	CASSSPMRNYGYTF	TGTGCCAGCAGTTCACCAATGAGGAACTATGGCTACACCTTC
TRBV5-1	NA	TRBJ2-1	TRBD2	CASSLVPSGGAEEQFF	TGCGCCAGCAGCTTGGTGCCTAGCGGGGGGGCAGAGGAGCAGTTCTTC
TRBV30	NA	TRBJ1-1	NA	CALEGGNTEAFF	TGTGCCTTGGAGGGGGGAAACACTGAAGCTTTCTTT
TRBV6-5	few	TRBJ1-4	TRBD1	CASKTGFANEKLFF	TGTGCCAGCAAGACAGGGTTTGCTAATGAAAAACTGTTTTTT
TRBV9	NA	TRBJ2-7	TRBD1	CASSVGGQGAHEQYF	TGTGCCAGCAGCGTAGGGGGACAGGGGGCCCACGAGCAGTACTTC
TRBV11-2	NA	TRBJ2-5	NA	CASSLEGGGETQYF	TGTGCCAGCAGCTTAGAAGGCGGCGGGGAGACCCAGTACTTC
TRBV5-1	few	TRBJ1-6	NA	CASSLEVNQLSPLHF	TGCGCCAGCAGCTTGGAGGTCAACCAGTTATCACCCCTCCACTTT
TRBV7-8	NA	TRBJ2-4	NA	CASSPRALSKNIQYF	TGTGCCAGCAGCCCACGGGCCCTCTCCAAAAACATTCAGTACTTC
TRBV27	NA	TRBJ1-2	NA	CASSLSGRPGYGYTF	TGTGCCAGCAGTTTATCCGGCAGGCCCGGCTATGGCTACACCTTC